The 32 T cell receptor beta chains below come from one sample, sequenced in a study of CD8+ T cells in alopecia areata. Treatment: oral pan-JAK inhibitor, 5-10 mg twice daily. Investigators isolated RNA and reverse transcribed it into cDNA to act as the sequencing template. Profiled with immunoSEQ multiplex PCR; TCRdb holds only in-frame clones, not every one. Altogether 150,000 to 200,000 clones are present, under 80% being singletons, with the ten largest covering 1.3%. The sample in question was CD4+ T cells sorted from blood, obtained around week 49, from a patient treated with tofacitinib. Receptors were obtained from a human donor with alopecia areata.

The chain employs TRBV15 and TRBJ2-3, with 9 nucleotides matching TRBD1. The V and J ends lost 5 bases and 3 bases, in that order; junction bases with no gene match: 12. The germline V gene encodes CDR1 LNHNV and CDR2 YYDKDF (reference sequence). CDR3 length: 17 residues. The DNA for the CDR3 is TGTGCCACCAGCTCCACCTTGAGGGACAGGGCGACAGATACGCAGTATTTT. This gives the protein CATSSTLRDRATDTQYF.

The chain employs TRBV2 and TRBJ2-4; either TRBD1 or TRBD2 may supply D (5 bases each). The CDR3 runs 15 residues. Germline V gene lookup returns CDR1 SNHLY and CDR2 FYNNEI. With 7 bases removed from V and 2 bases from J, the gap between germline ends came to 15 bases. CDR3 sequence: CASMRNGGTKNIQYF. CDR3 bases: TGTGCCAGCATGCGAAATGGGGGAACCAAAAACATTCAGTACTTC.

CDR3 in amino acids: CATSRPQGYEQYF. The CDR3 DNA reads TGTGCCACCAGCAGACCCCAGGGCTACGAGCAGTACTTC. The chain carries TRBV15 and TRBJ2-7; D may be TRBD1 (5 bases). CDR1 and CDR2 (germline): LNHNV, YYDKDF (reference sequence). V was clipped by 2 bases and J by 3 bases, with 8 bases between them. This CDR3 has 13 amino acids.

This clone has only a few counts. The gene calls are TRBV4-2 and TRBJ2-1; D gene unclear. The germline V gene encodes CDR1 LGHNA and CDR2 YNFKEQ. The ends were cut back, 0 bases at V and 12 bases at J, with 9 bases in the middle. The CDR3 sequence is 12 residues long. CDR3 bases: TGTGCCAGCAGCCAAGATGAGTCAGGGCAGTTCTTC. Translated: CASSQDESGQFF.

This chain joins TRBV2 and TRBJ2-1; D not resolved. This CDR3 has 14 amino acids. CDR1 SNHLY and CDR2 FYNNEI come from the germline V gene. V lost 0 bases and J lost 9, with 12 bases in between. DNA of the CDR3: TGTGCCAGCAGTGAAGCCGGACGGAGCAGTGAGCAGTTCTTC. Translation: CASSEAGRSSEQFF. The whole variable domain, remainder taken from reference TRBV2 and TRBJ2-1, is EPEVTQTPSHQVTQMGQEVILRCVPISNHLYFYWYRQILGQKVEFLVSFYNNEISEKSEIFDDQFSVERPDGSNFTLKIRSTKLEDSAMYFCASSEAGRSSEQFFGPGTRLTVL.

This clone appeared once. The gene calls are TRBV30 and TRBJ1-2; D is possibly TRBD1 (5 bases). Germline V gives CDR1 GTSNPN, CDR2 SVGIG (reference sequence). The CDR3 is 12 residues long. Trimming left V 8 bases short and J 4 bases short, with 14 bases between. The DNA of the CDR3 is TGTGCCGGGGGATGGCCGCTCTATGGCTACACCTTC. It yields the protein CAGGWPLYGYTF.

This clone was seen only once. The chain uses TRBV27 and TRBJ2-5; 10 nucleotides match TRBD2. The CDR3 has 17 residues. CDR1 and CDR2 from the germline V gene are MNHEY and SMNVEV (reference sequence). V lost 5 bases, J lost 3 bases, and 12 bases stayed unmatched. The DNA of the CDR3 is TGTGCCAGCAGTGCCTATAGTCTAGCGGGGGATAAAGAGACCCAGTACTTC. It translates to CASSAYSLAGDKETQYF.

This clone was detected only once. The V and J genes are TRBV4-3 and TRBJ2-3; 7 bases map to TRBD2. The V segment lost 0 bases and the J segment 4 bases; nucleotides outside the gene matches: 4. Germline assignment: CDR1 LGHNA and CDR2 YSLEER. The CDR3 contains 15 residues. CDR3 in amino acids: CASSQDPGGSDTQYF. For the CDR3, the DNA is TGCGCCAGCAGCCAAGATCCGGGGGGTTCAGATACGCAGTATTTT.

This chain links TRBV29-1 with TRBJ1-5, with a possible D match to TRBD1 (6 bases). This CDR3 has 14 amino acids. The germline V gene has CDR1 SQVTM and CDR2 ANQGSEA. Trimming pared 4 bases from V and 7 bases from J, leaving 17 bases between. The CDR3 bases are TGCAGCGTTGCGTTAGGGGGTGGCGAACAGCCCCAGCATTTT. Protein sequence: CSVALGGGEQPQHF.

This clone appeared once. The chain carries TRBV11-2 and TRBJ2-1; TRBD1 matches at 10 bases. The CDR3 has 15 residues. Germline V CDR1 and CDR2: SGHAT, FQNNGV. The J segment lost 3 bases and the V segment lost 5 bases, leaving 4 bases of the junction unmatched. This chain's CDR3 is CASSRGTGDYNEQFF. The DNA of the CDR3 is TGTGCCAGCAGCCGAGGGACAGGGGACTACAATGAGCAGTTCTTC.

The chain couples TRBV30 to TRBJ2-1; possible D gene TRBD2, 5 bases. The germline CDR1 and CDR2 sequences are GTSNPN and SVGIG (reference sequence). V lost 2 bases to trimming and J lost 0 bases, with 8 bases between them. The length of the CDR3 is 14 residues. CDR3 sequence reads: CAWSTGSSYNEQFF. In DNA form, the CDR3 reads TGTGCCTGGAGTACGGGGAGCTCCTACAATGAGCAGTTCTTC.

The genes are TRBV5-1 and TRBJ2-7; perhaps TRBD1 as D (6 bases). CDR3 length: 13 residues. Trimming left V 4 bases short and J 5 bases short, with 13 bases between. Germline CDR1 SGHRS, CDR2 YFSETQ. CDR3: CASSTTGIHEQYF. CDR3 bases: TGCGCCAGCAGCACAACAGGGATCCACGAGCAGTACTTC.

This sequence joins TRBV29-1 and TRBJ2-2; D might be TRBD1 (5 bases). Germline V lookup: CDR1 SQVTM, CDR2 ANQGSEA. V was clipped by 5 bases and J by 1 base, with 14 bases between them. This CDR3 is 15 amino acids long. In nucleotides, the CDR3 is TGCAGCGTTTTGGTATTCAGGGAGAACACCGGGGAGCTGTTTTTT. It specifies CSVLVFRENTGELFF.

The chain links TRBV30 to TRBJ2-3; 10 nucleotides align to TRBD1. The ends lost 1 base at V and 6 bases at J; junction bases unmatched: 7. The CDR3 loop spans 15 amino acids. The germline V gene has CDR1 GTSNPN and CDR2 SVGIG (reference sequence). Here the CDR3 reads CAWSETGGAKDTQYF. CDR3 DNA: TGTGCCTGGAGTGAGACAGGGGGCGCAAAGGATACGCAGTATTTT.

This chain joins TRBV2 and TRBJ2-3; no reliable D call. Germline CDR1 is SNHLY and CDR2 is FYNNEI. The CDR3 consists of 13 residues. V dropped 7 bases and J dropped 2 bases, with 10 bases sitting between them. In nucleotides, the CDR3 is TGTGCCAGCAACGCAGCTTACACAGATACGCAGTATTTT. This translates into CASNAAYTDTQYF.

The sample holds a few counts of this clone. The chain employs TRBV2 and TRBJ2-7; TRBD2 is a possible D gene (6 bases). Per the germline V gene, CDR1 is SNHLY and CDR2 is FYNNEI. The V and J ends lost 4 bases and 6 bases respectively, with 16 bases between them. The CDR3 extends over 14 amino acids. CDR3 DNA sequence: TGTGCCAGCAGTGGCCGACTAGATAACGGCGAGCAGTACTTC. Translated: CASSGRLDNGEQYF.

This clone was observed a few times. V and J are TRBV30 and TRBJ1-5, with D possibly matching TRBD1 (5 bases). The V end lost 0 bases, the J end lost 5 bases, and 11 bases lay between the germline ends. This CDR3 region has 14 residues. Germline-derived CDR1 and CDR2 are GTSNPN and SVGIG (reference sequence). The CDR3 nucleotides read TGTGCCTGGAGTGTACTGGGGGGACATCAGCCCCAGCATTTT. Translation gives CAWSVLGGHQPQHF. The variable domain in full, with the rest retrieved from reference TRBV30 and TRBJ1-5, is SQTIHQWPATLVQPVGSPLSLECTVEGTSNPNLYWYRQAAGRGLQLLFYSVGIGQISSEVPQNLSASRPQDRQFILSSKKLLLSDSGFYLCAWSVLGGHQPQHFGDGTRLSIL.

The genes are TRBV6-5 and TRBJ2-2; 7 nucleotides align to TRBD2. Germline V gives CDR1 MNHEY, CDR2 SVGAGI. The CDR3 is made up of 15 amino acids. After removal of 2 bases from V and 4 bases from J, the junction contained 4 bases not matched to a gene. The CDR3 loop is CASSYGGGGTGELFF. CDR3 DNA: TGTGCCAGCAGTTACGGCGGGGGTGGCACCGGGGAGCTGTTTTTT.

The rearrangement links TRBV6-5 to TRBJ2-1, with TRBD1 matching 7 bases. With V trimmed by 6 bases and J by 8 bases, 7 bases remained unmatched. The CDR3 totals 13 residues. Germline V lookup: CDR1 MNHEY, CDR2 SVGAGI. CDR3 DNA: TGTGCCAGCAGCTTGACAGGGAAGCATGAGCAGTTCTTC. This encodes CASSLTGKHEQFF.

On this clone itself: This sample includes further DNA sequences coding for the same CDR3. The chain links TRBV30 to TRBJ1-5; the match to TRBD1 covers 7 bases. Germline CDR1 and CDR2: GTSNPN and SVGIG (reference sequence). This CDR3 comprises 14 residues. V shed 0 bases and J 2 bases; nucleotides not matched to a gene: 1. The CDR3 loop reads CAWSVGTGNQPQHF. CDR3 DNA: TGTGCCTGGAGTGTAGGGACAGGCAATCAGCCCCAGCATTTT.

The chain combines TRBV29-1 with TRBJ1-1; D remains ambiguous. The CDR3 spans 15 residues. Deletions cut 2 bases from V and 0 bases from J, with 13 bases between. The germline gives CDR1 SQVTM, CDR2 ANQGSEA. The CDR3 DNA reads TGCAGCGTTGAAAGGATGCTAGTGGTGAACACTGAAGCTTTCTTT. Its protein is CSVERMLVVNTEAFF.

In its sample, this clone was seen a few times. J is TRBJ2-7 and V is TRBV28; D may be TRBD2 (6 bases). Germline V gene lookup returns CDR1 MDHEN and CDR2 SYDVKM. The V end was cut by 2 bases, the J end by 2 bases, with 13 bases between. The CDR3 sequence is 15 residues long. CDR3 DNA: TGTGCCAGCAGTTTAAGAGGAGGGAGAGCCTACGAGCAGTACTTC. Its translation: CASSLRGGRAYEQYF.

The rearrangement links TRBV14 to TRBJ1-1; 8 bases line up with TRBD1. CDR3 length equals 13 residues. Looked up from germline, CDR1 is SGHDN and CDR2 is FVKESK. V shed 5 bases and J 8 bases; nucleotides not matched to a gene: 7. Here the CDR3 DNA reads TGTGCCAGCAGCTTTCGGACAGGGACCGAAGCTTTCTTT. This codes for CASSFRTGTEAFF.

The V call is TRBV29-1, the J call TRBJ2-3; either TRBD1 or TRBD2 may supply D (5 bases each). The germline gives CDR1 SQVTM, CDR2 ANQGSEA. CDR3 length: 14 residues. V shed 6 bases and J shed 2 bases, with 15 bases lying between them. CDR3 sequence reads: CSVAPGPNTDTQYF. In DNA, the CDR3 is TGCAGCGTGGCTCCGGGACCTAACACAGATACGCAGTATTTT.

The CDR3 DNA is TGTGCCAGCAGCCCCTCCGGGGGGGCTGACGGGGAGCTGTTTTTT. Protein sequence: CASSPSGGADGELFF. This sequence joins TRBV7-3 and TRBJ2-2, with 8 bases fitting TRBD2. After removal of 5 bases from V and 7 bases from J, the junction contained 9 bases not matched to a gene. CDR1 and CDR2 from the germline V gene are SGHTA and FQGTGA. This CDR3 is built from 15 residues.

Details on this clone: Other DNA sequences in this specimen translate into the identical CDR3. V usage is TRBV30 and J usage is TRBJ2-3; the match to TRBD1 covers 7 bases. V dropped 2 bases and J dropped 0; count of bases not matched to a gene: 2. The CDR3 has 14 residues. Germline V gives CDR1 GTSNPN, CDR2 SVGIG (reference sequence). CDR3 sequence: CAWSRGQSTDTQYF. CDR3 DNA sequence: TGTGCCTGGAGTAGGGGACAGAGCACAGATACGCAGTATTTT.

The V gene is TRBV6-5, the J gene TRBJ1-2, with a weak D call TRBD1 (5 bases). This CDR3 spans 14 amino acids. The V and J ends lost 0 bases and 8 bases respectively, with 13 bases between them. Per germline, CDR1 MNHEY and CDR2 SVGAGI. The CDR3 protein is CASSYSGVEIGYTF. The CDR3 DNA reads as TGTGCCAGCAGTTACTCAGGGGTGGAGATCGGCTACACCTTC.

This chain joins TRBV29-1 and TRBJ2-7, with D perhaps matching TRBD1 (6 bases). CDR3 length: 15 residues. Trimming removed 3 bases from V and 5 bases from J, with 20 bases in between. Per the germline V gene, CDR1 is SQVTM and CDR2 is ANQGSEA. CDR3: CSVEVWEQGVNEQYF. The CDR3, as DNA: TGCAGCGTTGAGGTCTGGGAACAGGGTGTAAACGAGCAGTACTTC.

V and J are TRBV6-6 and TRBJ1-6, with D uncertain. The germline V gene encodes CDR1 MNHNY and CDR2 SVGAGI (reference sequence). Trimming took off 6 bases at V and 0 bases at J, with 3 bases between the two ends. The CDR3 extends over 13 amino acids. In DNA form, the CDR3 reads TGTGCCAGCAGCCCCTCCTATAATTCACCCCTCCACTTT. This encodes CASSPSYNSPLHF.

The chain employs TRBV4-3 and TRBJ2-6, with 10 bases identical to TRBD2. Losses at the gene ends were 0 bases for V and 1 base for J; bases not matched to a gene: 3. Germline V gives CDR1 LGHNA, CDR2 YSLEER. The CDR3 has 18 amino acids. DNA of the CDR3: TGCGCCAGCAGCCAAGATAGCGGGGGGACATCTGGGGCCAACGTCCTGACTTTC. This gives the protein CASSQDSGGTSGANVLTF.

This clone was observed once. This sequence joins TRBV30 and TRBJ2-3, with D unclear. Germline V gene data show CDR1 as GTSNPN and CDR2 as SVGIG (reference sequence). This CDR3 region has 10 residues. Trimming removed 7 bases at V and 9 bases at J, with 11 bases between. Here the CDR3 DNA reads TGTGCCTTCCGTCAGAAGACGCAGTATTTT. It codes for CAFRQKTQYF.

The chain links TRBV29-1 to TRBJ2-7, with D possibly TRBD2 on 5 matching bases. The CDR3 loop spans 12 amino acids. Germline V CDR1 and CDR2: SQVTM, ANQGSEA. The V end lost 2 bases, the J end lost 3 bases, and 8 bases lay between the germline ends. In DNA, the CDR3 is TGCAGCGTTGAATCCGGGAACTACGAGCAGTACTTC. Translated: CSVESGNYEQYF.